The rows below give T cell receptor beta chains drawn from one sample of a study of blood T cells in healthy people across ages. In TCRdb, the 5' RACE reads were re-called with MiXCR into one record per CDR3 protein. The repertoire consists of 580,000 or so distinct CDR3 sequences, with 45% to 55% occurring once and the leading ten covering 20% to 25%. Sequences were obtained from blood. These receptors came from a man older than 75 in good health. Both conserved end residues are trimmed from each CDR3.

cdr3_aa: ASSFHQGYYGYT
cdr3_length: 12
v_call: TRBV28
j_call: TRBJ1-2

cdr3_aa: ASSPLGLAGTRTGGDTQY
cdr3_length: 18
v_call: TRBV7-2
j_call: TRBJ2-3

cdr3_aa: ASSGTVTSTDTQY
cdr3_length: 13
v_call: TRBV12-3/TRBV12-4
j_call: TRBJ2-3

cdr3_aa: ASSYRAGQPFGEQF
cdr3_length: 14
v_call: TRBV6-2/TRBV6-3
j_call: TRBJ2-1

cdr3_aa: ASSFGGGATNEQY
cdr3_length: 13
v_call: TRBV5-1
j_call: TRBJ2-5

cdr3_aa: SARAGQRNTEAF
cdr3_length: 12
v_call: TRBV20-1
j_call: TRBJ1-1

cdr3_aa: SARRGLAGANNEQF
cdr3_length: 14
v_call: TRBV20-1
j_call: TRBJ2-1

cdr3_aa: SVEVGRLTDTQY
cdr3_length: 12
v_call: TRBV29-1
j_call: TRBJ2-3

cdr3_aa: ASSPGLAGGLLGEQF
cdr3_length: 15
v_call: TRBV27
j_call: TRBJ2-1

cdr3_aa: SARDGTLSSYEQY
cdr3_length: 13
v_call: TRBV20-1
j_call: TRBJ2-7

cdr3_aa: ASSISTDTQY
cdr3_length: 10
v_call: TRBV7-2
j_call: TRBJ2-3

cdr3_aa: ASGRDLTYNEQF
cdr3_length: 12
v_call: TRBV6-1
j_call: TRBJ2-1

cdr3_aa: SARKIAGISSYNEQF
cdr3_length: 15
v_call: TRBV20-1
j_call: TRBJ2-1

cdr3_aa: ASSYAQGYYGYT
cdr3_length: 12
v_call: TRBV6-6
j_call: TRBJ1-2

cdr3_aa: ASSYSTGVVETRY
cdr3_length: 13
v_call: TRBV6-6
j_call: TRBJ2-5

cdr3_aa: ASSLAQTQY
cdr3_length: 9
v_call: TRBV27
j_call: -

cdr3_aa: SARETLAGAHEQY
cdr3_length: 13
v_call: TRBV20-1
j_call: TRBJ2-7

cdr3_aa: ASSPAGVGANVLT
cdr3_length: 13
v_call: TRBV28
j_call: TRBJ2-6

cdr3_aa: ASSRRGPRQDTQY
cdr3_length: 13
v_call: TRBV3-1
j_call: TRBJ2-3

cdr3_aa: ASSQMSGGTYGYT
cdr3_length: 13
v_call: TRBV3-1
j_call: TRBJ1-2

cdr3_aa: ASSDRAPIYEQY
cdr3_length: 12
v_call: TRBV2
j_call: TRBJ2-7

cdr3_aa: SAETGAMTEAF
cdr3_length: 11
v_call: TRBV20-1
j_call: TRBJ1-1

cdr3_aa: ASSFLAGGTPYYNEQF
cdr3_length: 16
v_call: TRBV7-2
j_call: TRBJ2-1

cdr3_aa: ASSLDRGTYNEQF
cdr3_length: 13
v_call: TRBV5-5
j_call: TRBJ2-1

cdr3_aa: ASSLGGLSCEQY
cdr3_length: 12
v_call: TRBV7-2
j_call: -

cdr3_aa: ASSGPSGSYNEQF
cdr3_length: 13
v_call: TRBV9
j_call: TRBJ2-1

cdr3_aa: SAKTGQGFYEQY
cdr3_length: 12
v_call: TRBV20-1
j_call: TRBJ2-7

cdr3_aa: SVAGGDTQY
cdr3_length: 9
v_call: TRBV29-1
j_call: TRBJ2-3

cdr3_aa: ASKMVGGVNEKLF
cdr3_length: 13
v_call: TRBV27
j_call: TRBJ1-4

cdr3_aa: ASSPPDRAYEQY
cdr3_length: 12
v_call: TRBV9
j_call: TRBJ2-7

cdr3_aa: ASSLAGTRETQF
cdr3_length: 12
v_call: TRBV7-8
j_call: TRBJ2-1

cdr3_aa: ASSSGLASTYNEQF
cdr3_length: 14
v_call: TRBV7-2
j_call: TRBJ2-1

cdr3_aa: ASSQGGGIIQY
cdr3_length: 11
v_call: TRBV4-2
j_call: -

cdr3_aa: ASSGAGTGGNEQF
cdr3_length: 13
v_call: TRBV11-1
j_call: TRBJ2-1

cdr3_aa: VSSLKSGGTSHPTSDEQY
cdr3_length: 18
v_call: TRBV7-9
j_call: TRBJ2-7

cdr3_aa: ASSNRGSNEQF
cdr3_length: 11
v_call: TRBV19
j_call: TRBJ2-1

cdr3_aa: SARVPGQGVEETQY
cdr3_length: 14
v_call: TRBV20-1
j_call: -

cdr3_aa: ASSLAPSKNEQF
cdr3_length: 12
v_call: TRBV7-2
j_call: TRBJ2-1

cdr3_aa: ASRTENSYNSPLH
cdr3_length: 13
v_call: TRBV2
j_call: TRBJ1-6

cdr3_aa: ASSRQGHNEQF
cdr3_length: 11
v_call: TRBV2
j_call: TRBJ2-1

cdr3_aa: ASERGTQETQY
cdr3_length: 11
v_call: TRBV12-5
j_call: TRBJ2-5

cdr3_aa: ASSELWDNSPLH
cdr3_length: 12
v_call: TRBV2
j_call: TRBJ1-6

cdr3_aa: ASSREGQGATDTQY
cdr3_length: 14
v_call: TRBV5-1
j_call: TRBJ2-3

cdr3_aa: ASSSPGWNTEAF
cdr3_length: 12
v_call: TRBV6-5
j_call: TRBJ1-1

cdr3_aa: ASSSLAGDLYEQF
cdr3_length: 13
v_call: TRBV3-1
j_call: TRBJ2-1

cdr3_aa: ASSHRQGGMYNEQF
cdr3_length: 14
v_call: TRBV5-6
j_call: TRBJ2-1

cdr3_aa: ASSRFNREGYEQY
cdr3_length: 13
v_call: TRBV4-1
j_call: TRBJ2-7

cdr3_aa: ASSQDWGRGQDGYT
cdr3_length: 14
v_call: TRBV4-3
j_call: TRBJ1-2

cdr3_aa: ASSSRGLAGGQETQY
cdr3_length: 15
v_call: TRBV21-1
j_call: -

cdr3_aa: SVVKGAPGYT
cdr3_length: 10
v_call: TRBV29-1
j_call: TRBJ1-2

cdr3_aa: ASSAGQGDYEQY
cdr3_length: 12
v_call: TRBV9
j_call: TRBJ2-7

cdr3_aa: SVEFSSGGSYEQY
cdr3_length: 13
v_call: TRBV29-1
j_call: TRBJ2-7

cdr3_aa: ASSLGVSSYNEQF
cdr3_length: 13
v_call: TRBV7-3
j_call: TRBJ2-1

cdr3_aa: SVLRAGRGNEQF
cdr3_length: 12
v_call: TRBV29-1
j_call: TRBJ2-1

cdr3_aa: ASSRGTHGETQY
cdr3_length: 12
v_call: TRBV12-3/TRBV12-4
j_call: TRBJ2-5

cdr3_aa: SARESGGSQPQH
cdr3_length: 12
v_call: TRBV20-1
j_call: TRBJ1-5

cdr3_aa: ASSARQGYGYT
cdr3_length: 11
v_call: TRBV6-5
j_call: TRBJ1-2